Below, 32 T cell receptor beta chains from the same sample are listed, as sequenced in a study of blood T cell repertoires in COVID-19. Sequenced by immunoSEQ multiplex PCR; TCRdb stores in-frame clones only, minus some. The sample records over 200,000 clones, around four fifths being singletons. Sample: peripheral blood. All receptors derive from a woman of 80 years or more with active or convalescent COVID-19.

V gene TRBV7-2 combines with J gene TRBJ2-5; 7 bases are a match to TRBD2. V lost 5 bases and J lost 4; bases outside the gene matches: 13. The CDR3 is made up of 16 amino acids. Germline CDR1 and CDR2: SGHTA and FQGNSA. CDR3 nucleotide sequence: TGTGCCAGCAGCCCAGCGGGAACTATGAGCCGAGAGACCCAGTACTTC. The encoded protein is CASSPAGTMSRETQYF.

The chain couples TRBV4-3 to TRBJ2-1; 10 nucleotides agree with TRBD2. J lost 7 bases, V lost 2 bases, and 8 bases had no gene match. Germline V CDR1 and CDR2: LGHNA, YSLEER. The CDR3 length is 16 residues. The CDR3 is CASSQPRAGGRNEQFF. The CDR3, as DNA: TGCGCCAGCAGCCAACCTCGAGCGGGAGGGCGAAATGAGCAGTTCTTC.

This rearrangement joins TRBV11-2 to TRBJ2-2; D unclear. This CDR3 region has 17 residues. Per the germline V gene, CDR1 is SGHAT and CDR2 is FQNNGV. Trimming took 2 bases from V and 4 from J, leaving 17 bases between them. In nucleotides, the CDR3 is TGTGCCAGCAGCTTATATGTGTCCGGGTCCACCACCGGGGAGCTGTTTTTT. Translating gives CASSLYVSGSTTGELFF.

This clone was seen only once. This chain joins TRBV7-2 and TRBJ1-2; 7 nucleotides align to TRBD1. The CDR3 runs 19 residues. V was pared by 4 bases and J by 4 bases, with 21 bases of the junction left unmatched. From germline, CDR1 is SGHTA and CDR2 FQGNSA. CDR3 DNA: TGTGCCAGCAGCTCACTATTTATAACCCGCACAGGGGATCCCTATGGCTACACCTTC. Translating gives CASSSLFITRTGDPYGYTF. The whole variable domain, filled in from reference TRBV7-2 and TRBJ1-2, reads GAGVSQSPSNKVTEKGKDVELRCDPISGHTALYWYRQSLGQGLEFLIYFQGNSAPDKSGLPSDRFSAERTGGSVSTLTIQRTQQEDSAVYLCASSSLFITRTGDPYGYTFGSGTRLTVV.

This chain uses TRBV9 with TRBJ1-5; D possibly corresponds to TRBD1 (6 bases). In germline, CDR1 is SGDLS, CDR2 YYNGEE. Trimming removed 4 bases from V and 6 bases from J, with 14 bases in between. This CDR3 is 14 amino acids long. The CDR3 protein is CASSPGGGAQPQHF. DNA of the CDR3: TGTGCCAGCAGCCCCGGAGGGGGGGCTCAGCCCCAGCATTTT.

This chain joins TRBV6-5 and TRBJ1-5; 8 bases are shared with TRBD1. There are 14 residues in the CDR3. The germline V gene has CDR1 MNHEY and CDR2 SVGAGI. V dropped 5 bases and J dropped 5; count of bases not matched to a gene: 5. The CDR3: CASSRTGIDQPQHF. CDR3 bases: TGTGCCAGCAGTCGGACAGGGATTGATCAGCCCCAGCATTTT.

In the case of this clone: The identical CDR3 is also encoded by other nucleotide sequences in the sample. The chain couples TRBV7-2 to TRBJ1-5; no definite D call. The length of the CDR3 is 14 residues. Between the trimmed V and J ends, which lost 0 bases and 2 bases, there was a span of 5 bases. CDR1 SGHTA and CDR2 FQGNSA come from the germline V gene. CDR3 protein: CASSLAQGNQPQHF. CDR3 nucleotide sequence: TGTGCCAGCAGCTTAGCTCAGGGCAATCAGCCCCAGCATTTT. Full variable domain (missing parts from reference TRBV7-2 and TRBJ1-5): GAGVSQSPSNKVTEKGKDVELRCDPISGHTALYWYRQSLGQGLEFLIYFQGNSAPDKSGLPSDRFSAERTGGSVSTLTIQRTQQEDSAVYLCASSLAQGNQPQHFGDGTRLSIL.

The V and J genes are TRBV3-1 (or the pseudogene TRBV3-2) and TRBJ2-7; the D gene is possibly TRBD1 (6 bases). The V end lost 3 bases, the J end lost 9 bases, and 15 bases lay between the germline ends. This CDR3 is built from 13 residues. Germline V CDR1 and CDR2: LGHDT, YNNKEL (reference sequence). CDR3 sequence reads: CASSHRDTAVQYF. The CDR3 nucleotides read TGTGCCAGCAGCCACCGGGACACCGCCGTGCAGTACTTC.

This sequence joins TRBV7-6 and TRBJ2-3; 8 nucleotides agree with TRBD2. The junction had 1 base not matched to a gene; V was cut back by 2 bases and J by 0 bases. The CDR3 runs 15 residues. Per the germline V gene, CDR1 is SGHVS and CDR2 is FNYEAQ. The CDR3 sequence: CASSLKRGSTDTQYF. As DNA, the CDR3 is TGTGCCAGCAGCTTAAAGCGGGGGAGCACAGATACGCAGTATTTT. Together with reference TRBV7-6 and TRBJ2-3, the CDR3 gives the full variable domain: GAGVSQSPRYKVTKRGQDVALRCDPISGHVSLYWYRQALGQGPEFLTYFNYEAQQDKSGLPNDRFSAERPEGSISTLTIQRTEQRDSAMYRCASSLKRGSTDTQYFGPGTRLTVL.

The count of this clone is one. The chain carries TRBV30 and TRBJ1-5; D is uncertain. Trimming shortened V by 2 bases and J by 6 bases, and 8 bases separated the two germline ends. The CDR3 extends over 12 amino acids. Germline CDR1 GTSNPN, CDR2 SVGIG (reference sequence). The CDR3 here is CAWSTGSQPQHF. CDR3 DNA sequence: TGTGCCTGGAGTACGGGAAGTCAGCCCCAGCATTTT.

With respect to this clone: Other DNA sequences in this sample translate to the same CDR3. The chain links TRBV29-1 to TRBJ2-3; tentatively, D is TRBD2 (6 bases). Germline assignment: CDR1 SQVTM and CDR2 ANQGSEA. The CDR3 runs 12 residues. Trimming removed 3 bases at V and 3 bases at J, with 7 bases between. CDR3 DNA: TGCAGCGTTGATGGGGGGACAGATACGCAGTATTTT. It codes for CSVDGGTDTQYF.

In its sample, this clone was seen once. The CDR3: CASSLIPGQGRDIQYF. DNA of the CDR3: TGTGCCAGCAGCTTAATTCCGGGACAGGGGCGAGACATTCAGTACTTC. V usage is TRBV7-3 and J usage is TRBJ2-4; TRBD1 matches 10 bases. The V gene's germline CDR1 is SGHTA and CDR2 FQGTGA. V shed 1 base, J shed 8 bases, and the junction held 8 bases outside the gene matches. This CDR3 is built from 16 residues.

This clone has just a few counts. The CDR3 region is CASSQDTSSGNTIYF. The DNA of the CDR3 is TGTGCCAGCAGCCAAGATACCAGCTCTGGAAACACCATATATTTT. This chain joins TRBV4-2 and TRBJ1-3, with D hard to call. Per germline, CDR1 LGHNA and CDR2 YNFKEQ. V lost 0 bases and J 0 bases, leaving 6 bases between the germline ends. The CDR3 totals 15 residues.

The chain carries TRBV11-3 and TRBJ1-6; no reliable D call. Trimming took off 2 bases at V and 8 bases at J, with 7 bases between the two ends. The CDR3 consists of 13 residues. The germline V gene has CDR1 SGHNT and CDR2 YENEEA. The CDR3 spells CASSLHADSPLHF. The CDR3, as DNA: TGTGCCAGCAGCTTACACGCAGATTCACCCCTCCACTTT.

This clone was seen only a few times. This sequence joins TRBV6-2 or TRBV6-3 and TRBJ1-2; D perhaps matches TRBD1 (6 bases). V was cut by 4 bases and J by 4 bases, with 13 bases left in between. This CDR3 is 14 amino acids long. Germline V gene lookup returns CDR1 MNHEY and CDR2 SVGEGT. CDR3 coding DNA: TGTGCCAGCAGTTGGGCAGGGGTTCCCTATGGCTACACCTTC. It encodes CASSWAGVPYGYTF.

The chain joins TRBV29-1 to TRBJ1-1; a weak D match, TRBD1 (6 bases). The V and J ends lost 5 bases and 11 bases respectively, with 15 bases between them. The germline V gene encodes CDR1 SQVTM and CDR2 ANQGSEA. This CDR3 contains 11 residues. The chain's CDR3 is CSVTKQGRAFF. The CDR3 nucleotides are TGCAGCGTTACAAAACAGGGACGGGCTTTCTTT.

V is TRBV7-8 and J is TRBJ2-1; tentative D call: TRBD2 (6 bases). The V gene lost 5 bases and the J gene lost 2 bases, with 13 bases spanning the gap. Per the germline V gene, CDR1 is SGHVS and CDR2 is FQNEAQ. CDR3 length: 15 amino acids. The CDR3: CASSELGLPYNEQFF. The CDR3 nucleotides read TGTGCCAGCAGCGAGCTTGGACTACCCTACAATGAGCAGTTCTTC.

The rearrangement uses TRBV7-8 and TRBJ2-7; 9 nucleotides match TRBD1. Losses at the gene ends were 5 bases for V and 3 bases for J; bases not matched to a gene: 8. Germline V gives CDR1 SGHVS, CDR2 FQNEAQ. The CDR3 is 15 residues long. This CDR3 reads CASSGTGGLYYEQYF. DNA for the CDR3: TGTGCCAGCAGCGGAACAGGGGGCCTATACTACGAGCAGTACTTC.

This sequence joins TRBV6-6 and TRBJ2-7, with TRBD2 identical over 7 bases. CDR3 length: 14 residues. Trimming at V came to 10 bases and at J to 4 bases, leaving 13 bases not matched to a gene. Germline V CDR1 and CDR2: MNHNY, SVGAGI (reference sequence). CDR3 amino acids: CATRDRREKYEQYF. For the CDR3, the DNA is TGTGCCACCCGAGATCGGCGGGAGAAGTACGAGCAGTACTTC.

This clone was observed a few times. The chain has TRBV7-9 and TRBJ2-1, with D possibly being TRBD1 (6 bases). Germline V CDR1 and CDR2: SEHNR, FQNEAQ (reference sequence). Deletions cut 1 base from V and 9 bases from J, with 13 bases between. This CDR3 contains 14 residues. CDR3 protein: CASSLEYRAGEQFF. CDR3 sequence (DNA): TGTGCCAGCAGCTTAGAGTACAGGGCGGGTGAGCAGTTCTTC.

The rearrangement joins TRBV5-4 to TRBJ2-5; the match to TRBD2 covers 7 bases. V lost 4 bases and J lost 5; bases outside the gene matches: 11. CDR3 length: 15 amino acids. Germline V lookup: CDR1 SGHNT, CDR2 YYREEE (reference sequence). CDR3 sequence (DNA): TGTGCCAGCAGCGGGAGCCTAGCGGCCACGGAGACCCAGTACTTC. It encodes CASSGSLAATETQYF.

The CDR3 is CASSPRGASTDTQYF. The CDR3 DNA follows: TGCGCCAGCAGCCCACGGGGAGCGTCCACAGATACGCAGTATTTT. This chain uses TRBV4-3 with TRBJ2-3; D possibly corresponds to TRBD2 (5 bases). The CDR3 is made up of 15 amino acids. The V end lost 4 bases, the J end lost 2 bases, and 13 bases lay between the germline ends. The germline V gene encodes CDR1 LGHNA and CDR2 YSLEER.

The genes are TRBV7-9 and TRBJ1-1; perhaps TRBD1 as D (5 bases). The CDR3 spans 14 residues. In germline, CDR1 is SEHNR, CDR2 FQNEAQ (reference sequence). The V and J ends lost 1 base and 4 bases respectively, with 10 bases between them. CDR3 DNA: TGTGCCAGCAGCTTAGACTTGGGGGGCACTGAAGCTTTCTTT. Protein: CASSLDLGGTEAFF.

V usage is TRBV27 and J usage is TRBJ1-6; weak D call: TRBD1 (6 bases). This CDR3 region has 15 residues. The germline CDR1 and CDR2 sequences are MNHEY and SMNVEV (reference sequence). V dropped 2 bases and J dropped 9 bases, with 14 bases sitting between them. The CDR3 loop reads CASSLNWQGSSPLHF. In DNA, the CDR3 is TGTGCCAGCAGTTTAAATTGGCAGGGGAGTTCACCCCTCCACTTT.

The V call is TRBV5-1, the J call TRBJ1-1; a possible D gene is TRBD1 (6 bases). Trimming removed 4 bases from V and 1 base from J, with 8 bases in between. The CDR3 runs 13 residues. CDR1 is SGHRS, CDR2 YFSETQ, per germline. The CDR3 spells CASSPQGNTEAFF. The DNA for the CDR3 is TGCGCCAGCAGCCCACAGGGGAACACTGAAGCTTTCTTT.

The V and J genes are TRBV5-1 and TRBJ1-3; the match to TRBD1 covers 7 bases. The CDR3 runs to 14 residues. J was trimmed by 3 bases and V by 4 bases; bases with no gene match: 4. Germline V gene data show CDR1 as SGHRS and CDR2 as YFSETQ. CDR3 coding DNA: TGCGCCAGCAGCCACAGGGGAGGTGGAAACACCATATATTTT. It is translated as CASSHRGGGNTIYF.

V gene TRBV7-2 combines with J gene TRBJ2-7; D is possibly TRBD2 (6 bases). The V end was cut by 4 bases, the J end by 1 base, with 8 bases between. The germline V gene encodes CDR1 SGHTA and CDR2 FQGNSA. The CDR3 is made up of 13 amino acids. CDR3 sequence reads: CASSWGTSYEQYF. The CDR3 DNA reads TGTGCCAGCAGCTGGGGGACTTCCTACGAGCAGTACTTC.

The CDR3 bases are TGTGCCAGCAGTTCGGGGACTAGCGGGGGGGCTGAGCAGTTCTTC. As protein: CASSSGTSGGAEQFF. V and J are TRBV5-4 and TRBJ2-1, with 16 bases that match TRBD2. Germline trimming cut 5 bases from V and 9 bases from J; bases unmatched to any gene: 5. Per the germline V gene, CDR1 is SGHNT and CDR2 is YYREEE (reference sequence). CDR3 length equals 15 residues.

This clone occurred a few times. The V and J genes are TRBV7-3 and TRBJ2-1; 9 bases map to TRBD2. The CDR3 sequence is 15 residues long. Germline V lookup: CDR1 SGHTA, CDR2 FQGTGA. The V gene end was trimmed by 5 bases and the J gene end by 8 bases; junction bases not matched to a gene: 10. CDR3 DNA sequence: TGTGCCAGCAGCCCGCCGGCGGGAGGGCCCCATGAGCAGTTCTTC. Its translation is CASSPPAGGPHEQFF.

The rearrangement joins TRBV18 to TRBJ2-5, with TRBD2 identical over 13 bases. Germline lookup yields CDR1 KGHSH and CDR2 LQKENI. V lost 3 bases, J lost 2 bases, and 3 bases stayed unmatched. This CDR3 is 16 amino acids long. CDR3 amino acids: CASSPQLAGGQETQYF. The CDR3 nucleotides read TGTGCCAGCTCACCCCAACTAGCGGGAGGGCAAGAGACCCAGTACTTC. Full variable domain (missing parts from reference TRBV18 and TRBJ2-5): NAGVMQNPRHLVRRRGQEARLRCSPMKGHSHVYWYRQLPEEGLKFMVYLQKENIIDESGMPKERFSAEFPKEGPSILRIQQVVRGDSAAYFCASSPQLAGGQETQYFGPGTRLLVL.

This clone was detected only once. The V gene is TRBV7-3, the J gene TRBJ2-1; 8 bases agree with TRBD2. The germline gives CDR1 SGHTA, CDR2 FQGTGA. The ends lost 3 bases at V and 6 bases at J; junction bases unmatched: 10. The CDR3 is 16 residues long. CDR3 sequence reads: CASSFSGTRHSNEQFF. The CDR3, as DNA: TGTGCCAGCAGCTTTTCCGGGACTAGACACTCCAATGAGCAGTTCTTC.

The chain has TRBV13 and TRBJ2-5, with 9 bases matching TRBD2. CDR3 size: 15 residues. Germline loops: CDR1 PRHDT, CDR2 FYEKMQ (reference sequence). V dropped 5 bases and J dropped 4; count of bases not matched to a gene: 8. The CDR3 nucleotides are TGTGCCAGCAGCAGGAGGACTAGCGACTTAGAGACCCAGTACTTC. This sequence encodes CASSRRTSDLETQYF.